This T cell receptor beta chain was sequenced during a study of human T cells and chemical hapten exposure. Study background: Small pooled library volume differences mainly caused per-sample TCR yield variation.

The time point denotes: pre-sensitization, week 0. Treatment noted: therapeutic diphenylcyclopropenone sensitization with weekly scalp DPC. Overall study findings and caveats: In comparison with controls, expanded TCRs gave rise to a significantly larger number of large CDR3 similarity clusters. Among TCRs, those above 1 in 1000 frequency were unaffected by DPC sensitization.

On this clonotype: The target antigen is unknown.

Authors' processing steps: Sample TCR counts, which ranged from 23,224 to 690,600, had a median of around 96,000. TCRdb reanalysed the RACE reads using MiXCR and keeps one entry per CDR3 protein. The V and J calls were determined by TCRdb, not by the authors. The data contain 180,000 or so distinct CDR3 sequences, around 30% of them seen just once; the ten biggest clones take up roughly 3%. The origin of this receptor is a woman aged 25 to 39 with alopecia areata. Some clones in this sample may be carry-over from other donors' samples. The sample here was whole blood, taken in connection with sensitization to the hapten diphenylcyclopropenone (DPC).

DNA for the CDR3: TGTGCCAGCAGGGGGGGCAGAACCTACAATGAGCAGTTCTTC. The encoded protein is CASRGGRTYNEQFF. The V call is TRBV7-2, the J call TRBJ2-1, with D perhaps being TRBD1 or TRBD2 (6 bases each). Per germline, CDR1 SGHTA and CDR2 FQGNSA. The CDR3 is made up of 14 amino acids. The germline V and J ends were trimmed by 6 bases and 2 bases, with 11 bases remaining between them.